Shown below are 11 T cell receptor beta chains from a single sample sequenced in a study of breast tumors, draining lymph nodes, adjacent tissues (dated by TCRdb to about 2016). Library preparation used multiplex PCR. The listed sequencing device is Illumina HiSeq 2000. TCRdb passed the public sequencing reads through fastp at Q25 and MiXCR, retaining productive beta sequences. Records with the same CDR3 protein are collapsed into one entry carrying the most frequent genes and DNA. Here the sample has about 53,000 distinct CDR3 sequences; approximately 45% occur a single time. The ten largest clones add up to about 10% of the sample. The specimen sequenced was breast tumor tissue. These receptors were taken from a female donor with breast cancer. Some clones in this sample may be carry-over from other donors' samples.

The chain combines TRBV14 with TRBJ2-2; D is ambiguous. CDR3 length: 11 amino acids. The germline V and J ends were trimmed by 6 bases and 5 bases, with 4 bases remaining between them. Germline CDR1 reads SGHDN; CDR2 reads FVKESK. The CDR3 DNA follows: TGTGCCAGCAGACAGACCGGGGAGCTGTTTTTT. Its translation is CASRQTGELFF.

CDR3 residues: CSVGLRADLGTEAFF. CDR3 coding DNA: TGCAGCGTTGGTCTGAGGGCGGACCTAGGAACTGAAGCTTTCTTT. V is TRBV29-1 and J is TRBJ1-1; D is unclear. The CDR3 contains 15 residues. Trimming shortened V by 4 bases and J by 5 bases, and 20 bases separated the two germline ends. Germline CDR1 is SQVTM and CDR2 is ANQGSEA.

This clonotype appeared many times. The chain recombines TRBV20-1 with TRBJ2-3, with TRBD2 identical over 11 bases. Trimming removed 6 bases from V and 4 bases from J; junction bases left unmatched: 6. The CDR3 runs to 14 residues. The germline V gene encodes CDR1 DFQATT and CDR2 SNEGSKA (reference sequence). The CDR3 loop reads CSALTSGISDTQYF. DNA for the CDR3: TGCAGTGCGCTGACTAGCGGGATCTCAGATACGCAGTATTTT.

CDR3 nucleotide sequence: TGTGCCAGCAGCCAGGACAGTGTAGGTGGCTACACCTTC. This encodes CASSQDSVGGYTF. J is TRBJ1-2 and V is TRBV11-3, with a possible D match to TRBD1 (6 bases). V was shortened by 5 bases and J by 7 bases, with 14 bases between the two germline ends. The CDR3 covers 13 residues. The germline gives CDR1 SGHNT, CDR2 YENEEA.

V gene TRBV5-4 combines with J gene TRBJ1-2; D is unresolved. CDR3 length: 12 amino acids. Looked up from germline, CDR1 is SGHNT and CDR2 is YYREEE (reference sequence). V was trimmed by 6 bases and J by 5 bases, leaving 11 bases between them. The CDR3 region is CASKKAEYGYTF. CDR3 DNA: TGTGCCAGCAAAAAAGCAGAATATGGCTACACCTTC.

V and J are TRBV5-4 and TRBJ1-1; D might be TRBD1 (5 bases). Germline V gives CDR1 SGHNT, CDR2 YYREEE (reference sequence). The CDR3 runs 15 residues. The V gene lost 4 bases and the J gene lost 1 base, with 14 bases spanning the gap. The CDR3 nucleotides read TGTGCCAGCAGCCCGAGAGGAGGGACGAACACTGAAGCTTTCTTT. Translating gives CASSPRGGTNTEAFF.

The chain joins TRBV4-1 to TRBJ2-3; D is undetermined. This CDR3 region has 15 residues. The V end was cut by 2 bases, the J end by 2 bases, with 11 bases between. Germline assignment: CDR1 MGHRA and CDR2 YSYEKL. CDR3 in amino acids: CASSQSLGYTDTQYF. As DNA, the CDR3 is TGCGCCAGCAGCCAATCGTTGGGGTACACAGATACGCAGTATTTT.

The sample holds many counts of this clonotype. The chain carries TRBV7-8 and TRBJ2-3, with D possibly TRBD1 on 5 matching bases. V lost 0 bases and J lost 0, with 13 bases in between. Germline V gene sequence: CDR1 SGHVS, CDR2 FQNEAQ. The CDR3 has 17 residues. CDR3 coding DNA: TGTGCCAGCAGCTTAGCGCCAGGGTATACTAGCACAGATACGCAGTATTTT. Its translation: CASSLAPGYTSTDTQYF.

There are many counts of this clonotype. This chain links TRBV6-1 with TRBJ2-3, with 11 bases matching TRBD2. CDR3 length equals 16 residues. The germline V gene encodes CDR1 MNHNS and CDR2 SASEGT. After removal of 4 bases from V and 1 base from J, the junction contained 4 bases not matched to a gene. CDR3 bases: TGTGCCAGCAGTGGAGGGACTAGCGGAGGCACAGATACGCAGTATTTT. As protein: CASSGGTSGGTDTQYF.

Worth noting for this clonotype: Without the conserved terminal phenylalanine or tryptophan, this CDR3 likely stems from a read error. The rearrangement joins TRBV18 to TRBJ2-4; D unclear. This CDR3 contains 14 residues. The germline CDR1 and CDR2 sequences are KGHSH and LQKENI. Trimming stripped 6 bases from V and 5 bases from J, with 14 bases between. CDR3 protein: CASSVGSRENIQYL. The CDR3 DNA reads TGTGCCAGCTCGGTGGGATCTCGGGAAAACATTCAGTACCTC.

This clonotype was seen ten or more times. This chain connects TRBV5-8 to TRBJ2-1, with 8 bases aligning to TRBD2. J lost 6 bases, V lost 1 base, and 12 bases had no gene match. This CDR3 is 17 amino acids long. The germline gives CDR1 SGHTS, CDR2 YDEGEE. This chain's CDR3 is CASSLKTGTRTGNEQFF. The CDR3 region has the DNA TGTGCCAGCAGCTTGAAGACCGGGACTAGAACCGGCAATGAGCAGTTCTTC.